The entry below gives a single TCR beta chain sequence along with its context. The antigen remains undetermined. This entry belongs to a study of response to subunit inactivated influenza vaccine. Germline lookup yields CDR1 SQVTM and CDR2 ANQGSEA. The CDR3 length is 13 residues. J was trimmed by 3 bases and V by 7 bases; bases with no gene match: 6. One entry per CDR3 protein, called by TCRdb with MiXCR from the RT-PCR reads. This table has more than 700,000 distinct CDR3 sequences, 21% appearing once. Findings and caveats of the study: There was a suggestion from the authors that each seasonal influenza vaccination recruits few new T cells.

This chain links TRBV29-1 with TRBJ2-3, with TRBD2 identical over 8 bases. The sequence was obtained from a man aged 45 to 65 who received an inactivated influenza vaccine. This specimen was PBMCs from blood, taken roughly 5 days after vaccination. The CDR3 here is CSDRGGLTDTQYF. The DNA for the CDR3 is TGCAGCGACCGGGGGGGGTTGACAGATACGCAGTATTTT.